The T cell receptor beta chain described here comes from a study of glioma-infiltrating T cells after dendritic cell vaccination. The wider study: Three intradermal dendritic cell vaccine injections were given every two weeks.

Measured with immunoSEQ multiplex PCR; TCRdb has only the in-frame clones, and not every one. Of 100,000 or so clones listed, around 87% are singletons. Sample time point: after dendritic cell vaccination, including at tumor progression/relapse. The CDR3 spans 13 residues. V was shortened by 0 bases and J by 9 bases, with 12 bases between the two germline ends. Looked up from germline, CDR1 is SGHRS and CDR2 is YFSETQ. The rearrangement links TRBV5-1 to TRBJ1-2; the D is unclear. The receptor comes from a human donor with glioblastoma. The sequenced sample was blood, obtained after dendritic cell vaccination. The CDR3 DNA is TGCGCCAGCAGCTTGGCGGGGAGGGATCGCTACACCTTC. Its translation is CASSLAGRDRYTF.